The rows below give T cell receptor beta chains drawn from one sample of a study of circulating CD8 cells and anti-PD-1 response in melanoma. TCRdb itself ran the reads through MiXCR, one entry per CDR3 protein. The table records over a hundred distinct CDR3 sequences, 11% of them present only once. Material: CD8+ T cells from PBMCs, obtained at baseline or after one month of anti-PD-1 therapy (not recorded which). Every receptor here comes from a human donor with melanoma. Each CDR3 is given without its conserved first and last residue.

J: TRBJ2-1
V: TRBV19
CDR3: ASSIANEQF

J: TRBJ1-6
V: TRBV28
CDR3: ACSLGRVISPLH

J: TRBJ2-3
V: TRBV6-4
CDR3: ASSARAASTDTQY

J: TRBJ1-1
V: TRBV12-3/TRBV12-4
CDR3: ASSLGFRGLVPEAF

J: TRBJ1-1
V: TRBV20-1
CDR3: SALRGDTEAF

J: TRBJ2-7
V: TRBV19
CDR3: ASSITTGYERY

J: TRBJ2-2
V: TRBV20-1
CDR3: SARPRVETGELF

J: TRBJ2-2
V: TRBV20-1
CDR3: SASLAGVDTGELF

J: TRBJ2-2
V: TRBV9
CDR3: ASSVVGGSGTPTGELF

J: TRBJ2-7
V: TRBV28
CDR3: ASTGSGEQY

J: TRBJ1-6
V: TRBV28
CDR3: ASSLGREISPLH

J: TRBJ2-5
V: TRBV25-1
CDR3: ASSEKTGTETQY

J: TRBJ2-2
V: TRBV19
CDR3: ASSNVERHTGELF

J: TRBJ2-7
V: TRBV5-6
CDR3: ASSPGGVSYEQY